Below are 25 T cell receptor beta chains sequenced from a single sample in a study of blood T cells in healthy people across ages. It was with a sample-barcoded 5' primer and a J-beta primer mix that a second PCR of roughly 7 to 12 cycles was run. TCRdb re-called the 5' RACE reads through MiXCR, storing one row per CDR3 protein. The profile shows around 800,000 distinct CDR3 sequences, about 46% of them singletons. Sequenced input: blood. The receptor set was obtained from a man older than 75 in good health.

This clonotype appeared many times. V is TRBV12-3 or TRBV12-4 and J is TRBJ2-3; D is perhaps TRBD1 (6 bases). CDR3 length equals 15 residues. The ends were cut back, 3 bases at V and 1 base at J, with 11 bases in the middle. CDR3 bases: TGTGCCAGCAGTTTTGGGGGACACCGCACAGATACGCAGTATTTT. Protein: CASSFGGHRTDTQYF.

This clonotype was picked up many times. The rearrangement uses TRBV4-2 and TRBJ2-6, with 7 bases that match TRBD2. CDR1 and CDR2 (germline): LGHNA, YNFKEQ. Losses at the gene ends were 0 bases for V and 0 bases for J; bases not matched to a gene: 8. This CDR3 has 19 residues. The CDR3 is CASSQDTSASSSGANVLTF. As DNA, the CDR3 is TGTGCCAGCAGCCAAGATACTAGCGCTTCGTCCTCTGGGGCCAACGTCCTGACTTTC.

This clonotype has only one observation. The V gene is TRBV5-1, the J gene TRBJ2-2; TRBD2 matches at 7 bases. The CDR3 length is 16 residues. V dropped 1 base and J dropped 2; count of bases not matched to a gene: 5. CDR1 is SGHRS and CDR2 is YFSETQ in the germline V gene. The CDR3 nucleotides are TGCGCCAGCAGCTTGCGAGCGGGAACTAACACCGGGGAGCTGTTTTTT. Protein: CASSLRAGTNTGELFF.

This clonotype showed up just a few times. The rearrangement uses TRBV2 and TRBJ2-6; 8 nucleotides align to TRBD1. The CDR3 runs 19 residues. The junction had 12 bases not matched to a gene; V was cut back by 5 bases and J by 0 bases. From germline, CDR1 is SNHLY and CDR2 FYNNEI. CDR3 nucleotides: TGTGCCAGCAGTCTTCGGACAGGGCTTCTGGGCTCTGGGGCCAACGTCCTGACTTTC. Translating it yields CASSLRTGLLGSGANVLTF.

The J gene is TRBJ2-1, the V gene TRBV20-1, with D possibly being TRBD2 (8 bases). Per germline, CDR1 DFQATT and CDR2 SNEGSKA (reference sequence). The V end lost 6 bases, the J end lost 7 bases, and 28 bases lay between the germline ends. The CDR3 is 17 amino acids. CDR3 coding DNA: TGCAGTGCCCTTAGCCGACAGGGATCGGCTAGCGGGAATGAGCAGTTCTTC. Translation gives CSALSRQGSASGNEQFF.

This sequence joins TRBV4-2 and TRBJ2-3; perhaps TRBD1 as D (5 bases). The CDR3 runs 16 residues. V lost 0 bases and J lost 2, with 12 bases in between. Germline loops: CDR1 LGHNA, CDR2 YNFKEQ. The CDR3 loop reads CASSQDLGHFTDTQYF. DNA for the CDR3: TGTGCCAGCAGCCAAGATCTAGGACATTTCACAGATACGCAGTATTTT.

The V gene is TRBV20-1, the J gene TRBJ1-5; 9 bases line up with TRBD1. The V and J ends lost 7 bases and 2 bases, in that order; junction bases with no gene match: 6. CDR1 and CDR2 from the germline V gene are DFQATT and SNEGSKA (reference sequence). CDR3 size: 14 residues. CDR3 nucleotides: TGCAGTGTACAGGGGGCAGCGCGCAATCAGCCCCAGCATTTT. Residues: CSVQGAARNQPQHF.

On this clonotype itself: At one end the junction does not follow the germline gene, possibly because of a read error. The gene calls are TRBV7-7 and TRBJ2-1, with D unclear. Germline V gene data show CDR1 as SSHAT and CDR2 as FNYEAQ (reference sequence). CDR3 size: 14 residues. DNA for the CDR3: TGTGCTAGCAGCTTTGCACGGAGTGGCAATGAGCAGTTCTTC. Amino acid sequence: CASSFARSGNEQFF.

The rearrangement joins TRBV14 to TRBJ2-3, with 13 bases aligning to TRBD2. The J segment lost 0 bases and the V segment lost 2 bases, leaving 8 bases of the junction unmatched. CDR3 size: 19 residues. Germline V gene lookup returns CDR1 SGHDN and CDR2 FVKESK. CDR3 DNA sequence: TGTGCCAGCAGCCAACCGGGACTAGCGGGATACTCTAGCACAGATACGCAGTATTTT. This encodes CASSQPGLAGYSSTDTQYF. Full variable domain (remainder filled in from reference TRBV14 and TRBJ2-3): EAGVTQFPSHSVIEKGQTVTLRCDPISGHDNLYWYRRVMGKEIKFLLHFVKESKQDESGMPNNRFLAERTGGTYSTLKVQPAELEDSGVYFCASSQPGLAGYSSTDTQYFGPGTRLTVL.

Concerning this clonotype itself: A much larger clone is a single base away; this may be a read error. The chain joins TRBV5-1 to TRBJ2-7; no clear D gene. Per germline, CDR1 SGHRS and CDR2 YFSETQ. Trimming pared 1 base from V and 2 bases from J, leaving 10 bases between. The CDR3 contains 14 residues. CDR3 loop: CASSLQADPYEQYF. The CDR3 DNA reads TGCGCCAGCAGCTTGCAGGCGGATCCCTACGAGCAGTACTTC.

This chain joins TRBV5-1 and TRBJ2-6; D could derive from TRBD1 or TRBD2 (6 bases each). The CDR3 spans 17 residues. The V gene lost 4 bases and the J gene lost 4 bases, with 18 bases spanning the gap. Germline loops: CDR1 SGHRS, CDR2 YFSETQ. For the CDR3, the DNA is TGCGCCAGCAGCGACTCCCCAGGGGACTCGGGGGCCAACGTCCTGACTTTC. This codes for CASSDSPGDSGANVLTF.

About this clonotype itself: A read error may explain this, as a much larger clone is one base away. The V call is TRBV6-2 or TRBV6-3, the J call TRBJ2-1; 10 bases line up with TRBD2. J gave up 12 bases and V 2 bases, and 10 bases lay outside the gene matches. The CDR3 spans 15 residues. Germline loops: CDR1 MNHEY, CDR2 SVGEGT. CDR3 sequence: CASSYLVASGSAQFF. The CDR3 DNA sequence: TGTGCCAGCAGTTACCTCGTGGCTAGCGGGAGTGCGCAGTTCTTC.

CDR3 DNA sequence: TGTGCCAGCAGCGGGACAGGGGTTGTTGGCTACACCTTC. This encodes CASSGTGVVGYTF. The gene calls are TRBV7-2 and TRBJ1-2; TRBD1 agrees at 10 bases. The germline gives CDR1 SGHTA, CDR2 FQGNSA. V lost 5 bases, J lost 7 bases, and 4 bases stayed unmatched. The CDR3 has 13 amino acids.

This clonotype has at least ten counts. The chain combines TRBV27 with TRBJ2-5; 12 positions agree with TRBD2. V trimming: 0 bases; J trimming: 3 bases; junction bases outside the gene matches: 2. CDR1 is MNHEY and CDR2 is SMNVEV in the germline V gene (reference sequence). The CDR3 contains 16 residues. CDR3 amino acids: CASSLSASGREETQYF. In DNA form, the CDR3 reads TGTGCCAGCAGTTTATCAGCTAGCGGGAGGGAAGAGACCCAGTACTTC.

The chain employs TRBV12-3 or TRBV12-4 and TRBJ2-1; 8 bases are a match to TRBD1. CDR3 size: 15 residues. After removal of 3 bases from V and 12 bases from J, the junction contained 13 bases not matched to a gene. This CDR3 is CASSFDGQGRGGQFF. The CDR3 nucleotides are TGTGCCAGCAGTTTTGACGGACAGGGACGAGGCGGGCAGTTCTTC.

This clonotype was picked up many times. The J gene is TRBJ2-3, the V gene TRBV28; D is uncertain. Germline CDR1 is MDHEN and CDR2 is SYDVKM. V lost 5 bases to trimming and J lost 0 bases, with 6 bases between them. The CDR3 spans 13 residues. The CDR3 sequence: CASSVFSTDTQYF. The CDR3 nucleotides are TGTGCCAGCAGTGTGTTTAGCACAGATACGCAGTATTTT.

The CDR3 DNA reads as TGTGCCAGCTATAGCGGGAGTCCCGGGGAGCTGTTTTTT. Translated: CASYSGSPGELFF. The chain uses TRBV28 and TRBJ2-2, with 9 bases identical to TRBD2. CDR3 size: 13 residues. V gave up 8 bases and J gave up 6 bases; unmatched junction bases: 4. In germline, CDR1 is MDHEN, CDR2 SYDVKM.

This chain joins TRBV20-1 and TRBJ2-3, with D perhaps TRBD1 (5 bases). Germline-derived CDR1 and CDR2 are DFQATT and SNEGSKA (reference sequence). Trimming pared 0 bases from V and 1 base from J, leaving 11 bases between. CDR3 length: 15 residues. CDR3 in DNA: TGCAGTGCTAGAGACCCGACAGCAGGCACAGATACGCAGTATTTT. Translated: CSARDPTAGTDTQYF.

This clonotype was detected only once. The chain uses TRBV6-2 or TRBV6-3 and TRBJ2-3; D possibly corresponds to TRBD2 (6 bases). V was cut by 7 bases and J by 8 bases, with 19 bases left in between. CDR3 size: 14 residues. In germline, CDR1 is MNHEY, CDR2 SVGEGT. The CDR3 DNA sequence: TGTGCCAGCAACCCGGGCATGGCGGGGACTACGCAGTATTTT. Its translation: CASNPGMAGTTQYF.

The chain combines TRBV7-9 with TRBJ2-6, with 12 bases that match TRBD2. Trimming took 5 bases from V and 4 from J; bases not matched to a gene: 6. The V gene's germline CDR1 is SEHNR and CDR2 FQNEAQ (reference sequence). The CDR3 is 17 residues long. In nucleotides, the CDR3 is TGTGCCAGCAGCGCCCTAGCGGGAGGGCACGGGGCCAACGTCCTGACTTTC. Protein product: CASSALAGGHGANVLTF. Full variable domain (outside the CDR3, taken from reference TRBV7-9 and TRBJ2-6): DTGVSQNPRHKITKRGQNVTFRCDPISEHNRLYWYRQTLGQGPEFLTYFQNEAQLEKSRLLSDRFSAERPKGSFSTLEIQRTEQGDSAMYLCASSALAGGHGANVLTFGAGSRLTVL.

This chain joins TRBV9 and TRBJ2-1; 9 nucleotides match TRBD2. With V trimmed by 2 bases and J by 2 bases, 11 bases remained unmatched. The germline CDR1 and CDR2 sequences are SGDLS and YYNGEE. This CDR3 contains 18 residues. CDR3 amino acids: CASSVGSGSLPTYNEQFF. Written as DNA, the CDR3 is TGTGCCAGCAGCGTTGGTAGCGGGAGCCTCCCTACCTACAATGAGCAGTTCTTC.

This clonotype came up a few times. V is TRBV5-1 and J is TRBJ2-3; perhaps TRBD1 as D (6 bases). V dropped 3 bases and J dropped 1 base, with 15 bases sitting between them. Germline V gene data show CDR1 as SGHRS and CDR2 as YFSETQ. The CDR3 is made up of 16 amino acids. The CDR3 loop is CASSSTQGRGTDTQYF. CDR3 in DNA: TGCGCCAGCAGCTCCACACAGGGCAGGGGCACAGATACGCAGTATTTT.

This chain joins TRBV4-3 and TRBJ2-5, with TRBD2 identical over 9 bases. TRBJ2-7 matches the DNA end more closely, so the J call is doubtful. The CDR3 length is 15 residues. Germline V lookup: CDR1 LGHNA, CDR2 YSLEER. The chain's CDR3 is CASSQLLAGLSEQYF. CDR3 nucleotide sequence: TGCGCCAGCAGCCAACTCCTAGCGGGACTGAGCGAGCAGTACTTC.

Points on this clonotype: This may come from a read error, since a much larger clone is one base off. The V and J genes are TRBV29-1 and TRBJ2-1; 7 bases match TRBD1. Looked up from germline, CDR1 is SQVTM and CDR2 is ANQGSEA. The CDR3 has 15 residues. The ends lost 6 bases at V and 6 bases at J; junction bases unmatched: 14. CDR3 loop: CSVNTGTEFFNEQFF. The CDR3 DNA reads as TGCAGCGTCAACACCGGGACAGAGTTTTTCAATGAGCAGTTCTTC.

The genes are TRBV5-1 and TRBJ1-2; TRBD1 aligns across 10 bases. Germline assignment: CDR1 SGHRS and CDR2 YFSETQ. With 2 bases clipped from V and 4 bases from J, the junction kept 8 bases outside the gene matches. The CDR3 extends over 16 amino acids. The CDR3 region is CASSFSGTGESYGYTF. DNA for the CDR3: TGCGCCAGCAGCTTCTCGGGGACAGGGGAGAGCTATGGCTACACCTTC. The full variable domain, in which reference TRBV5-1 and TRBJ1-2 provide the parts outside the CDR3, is KAGVTQTPRYLIKTRGQQVTLSCSPISGHRSVSWYQQTPGQGLQFLFEYFSETQRNKGNFPGRFSGRQFSNSRSEMNVSTLELGDSALYLCASSFSGTGESYGYTFGSGTRLTVV.